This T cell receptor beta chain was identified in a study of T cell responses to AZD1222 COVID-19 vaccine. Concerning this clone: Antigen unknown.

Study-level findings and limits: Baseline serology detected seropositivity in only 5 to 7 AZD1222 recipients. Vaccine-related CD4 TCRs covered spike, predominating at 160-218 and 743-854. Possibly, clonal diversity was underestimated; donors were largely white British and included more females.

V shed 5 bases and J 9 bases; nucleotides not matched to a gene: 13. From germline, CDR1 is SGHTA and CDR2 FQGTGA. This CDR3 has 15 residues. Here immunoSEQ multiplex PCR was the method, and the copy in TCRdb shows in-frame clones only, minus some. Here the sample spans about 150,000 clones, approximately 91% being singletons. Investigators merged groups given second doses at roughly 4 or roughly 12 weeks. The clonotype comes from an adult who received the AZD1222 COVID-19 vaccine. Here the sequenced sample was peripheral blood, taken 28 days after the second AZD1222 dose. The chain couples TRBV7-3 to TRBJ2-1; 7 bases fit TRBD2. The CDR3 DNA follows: TGTGCCAGCAGCGCGGTGGCGGGAGCTGGGGGTGAGCAGTTCTTC. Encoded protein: CASSAVAGAGGEQFF.